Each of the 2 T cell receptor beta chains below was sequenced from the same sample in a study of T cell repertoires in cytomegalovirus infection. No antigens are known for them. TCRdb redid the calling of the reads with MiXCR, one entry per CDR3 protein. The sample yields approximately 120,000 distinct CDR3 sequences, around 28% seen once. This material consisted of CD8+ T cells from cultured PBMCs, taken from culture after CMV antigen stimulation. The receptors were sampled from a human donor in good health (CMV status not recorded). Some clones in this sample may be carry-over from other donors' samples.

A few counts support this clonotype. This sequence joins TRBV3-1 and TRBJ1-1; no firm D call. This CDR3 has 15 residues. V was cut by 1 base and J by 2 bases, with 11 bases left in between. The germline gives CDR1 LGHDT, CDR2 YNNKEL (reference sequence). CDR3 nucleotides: TGTGCCAGCAGCCAAGGAGACATCCTTAACACTGAAGCTTTCTTT. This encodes CASSQGDILNTEAFF.

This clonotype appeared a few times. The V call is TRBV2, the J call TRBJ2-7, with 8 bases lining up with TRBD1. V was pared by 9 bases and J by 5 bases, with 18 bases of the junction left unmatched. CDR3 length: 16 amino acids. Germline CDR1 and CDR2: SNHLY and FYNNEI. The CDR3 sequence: CARRGGRTGSVHEQYF. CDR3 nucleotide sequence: TGTGCCAGACGAGGGGGTAGGACAGGGAGTGTCCACGAGCAGTACTTC.